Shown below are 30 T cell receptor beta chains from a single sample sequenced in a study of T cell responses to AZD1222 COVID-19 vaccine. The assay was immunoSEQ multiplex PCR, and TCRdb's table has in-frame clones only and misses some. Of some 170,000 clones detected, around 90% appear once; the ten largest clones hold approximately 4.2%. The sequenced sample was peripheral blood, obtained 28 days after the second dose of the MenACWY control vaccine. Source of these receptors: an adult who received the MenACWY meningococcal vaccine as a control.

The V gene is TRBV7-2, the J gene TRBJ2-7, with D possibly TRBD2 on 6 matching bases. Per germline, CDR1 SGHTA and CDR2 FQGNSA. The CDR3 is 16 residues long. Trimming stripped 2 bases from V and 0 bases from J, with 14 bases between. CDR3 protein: CASSLIGGGNSYEQYF. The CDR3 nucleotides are TGTGCCAGCAGCTTAATCGGGGGAGGCAACTCCTACGAGCAGTACTTC.

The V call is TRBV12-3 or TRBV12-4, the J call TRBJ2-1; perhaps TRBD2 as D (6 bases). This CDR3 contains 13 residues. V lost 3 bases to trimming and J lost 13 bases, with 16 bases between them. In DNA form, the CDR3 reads TGTGCCAGCAGTTTCCTGGCGGGAACTTTACAGTTCTTC. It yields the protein CASSFLAGTLQFF.

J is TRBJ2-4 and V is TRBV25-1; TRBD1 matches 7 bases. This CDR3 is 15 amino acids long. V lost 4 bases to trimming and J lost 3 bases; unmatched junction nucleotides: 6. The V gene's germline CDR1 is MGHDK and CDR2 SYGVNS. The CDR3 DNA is TGTGCCAGCAGTGCGACAGGGATGGGCAAAAACATTCAGTACTTC. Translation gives CASSATGMGKNIQYF.

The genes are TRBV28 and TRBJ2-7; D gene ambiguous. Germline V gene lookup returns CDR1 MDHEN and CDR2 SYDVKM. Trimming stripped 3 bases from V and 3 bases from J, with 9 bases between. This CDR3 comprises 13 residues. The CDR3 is CASSLGPGYEQYF. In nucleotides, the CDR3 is TGTGCCAGCAGTTTGGGTCCGGGCTACGAGCAGTACTTC.

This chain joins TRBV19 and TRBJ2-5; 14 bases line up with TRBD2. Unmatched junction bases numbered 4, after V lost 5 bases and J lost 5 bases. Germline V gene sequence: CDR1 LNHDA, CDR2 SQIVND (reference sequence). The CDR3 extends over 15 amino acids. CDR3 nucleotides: TGTGCCAGTAGTGGGGGACTAGCGGGGGTTGAGACCCAGTACTTC. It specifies CASSGGLAGVETQYF.

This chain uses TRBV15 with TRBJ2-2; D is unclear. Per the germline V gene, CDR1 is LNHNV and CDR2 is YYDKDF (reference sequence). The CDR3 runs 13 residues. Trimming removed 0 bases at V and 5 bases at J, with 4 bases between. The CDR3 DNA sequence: TGTGCCACCAGCAGAGATAGAACCGGGGAGCTGTTTTTT. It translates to CATSRDRTGELFF.

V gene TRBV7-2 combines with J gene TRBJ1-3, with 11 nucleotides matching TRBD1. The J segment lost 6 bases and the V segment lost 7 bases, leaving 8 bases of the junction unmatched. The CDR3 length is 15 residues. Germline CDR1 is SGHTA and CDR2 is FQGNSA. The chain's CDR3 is CASISRTGGENTIYF. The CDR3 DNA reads TGTGCCAGCATATCCCGGACAGGGGGCGAAAACACCATATATTTT.

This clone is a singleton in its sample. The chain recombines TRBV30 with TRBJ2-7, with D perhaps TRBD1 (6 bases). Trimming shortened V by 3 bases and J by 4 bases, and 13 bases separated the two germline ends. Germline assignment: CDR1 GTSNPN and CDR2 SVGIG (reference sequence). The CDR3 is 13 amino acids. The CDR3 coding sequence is TGTGCCTGGAGCAGGGGAACAGTTTACGAGCAGTACTTC. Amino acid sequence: CAWSRGTVYEQYF.

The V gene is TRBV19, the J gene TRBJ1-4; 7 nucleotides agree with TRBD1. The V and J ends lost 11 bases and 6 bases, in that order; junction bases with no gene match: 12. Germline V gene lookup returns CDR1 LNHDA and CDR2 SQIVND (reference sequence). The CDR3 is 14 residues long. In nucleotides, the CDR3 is TGTGCCGCACGGGAGACAGGGTCTGATGAAAAACTGTTTTTT. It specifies CAARETGSDEKLFF. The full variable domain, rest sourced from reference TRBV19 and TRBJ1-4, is DGGITQSPKYLFRKEGQNVTLSCEQNLNHDAMYWYRQDPGQGLRLIYYSQIVNDFQKGDIAEGYSVSREKKESFPLTVTSAQKNPTAFYLCAARETGSDEKLFFGSGTQLSVL.

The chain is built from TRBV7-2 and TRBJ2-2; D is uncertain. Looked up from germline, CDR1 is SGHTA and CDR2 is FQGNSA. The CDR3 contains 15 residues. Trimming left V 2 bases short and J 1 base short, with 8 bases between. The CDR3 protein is CASSLSGVNTGELFF. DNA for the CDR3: TGTGCCAGCAGCTTATCTGGGGTGAACACCGGGGAGCTGTTTTTT. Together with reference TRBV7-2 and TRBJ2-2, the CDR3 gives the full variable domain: GAGVSQSPSNKVTEKGKDVELRCDPISGHTALYWYRQSLGQGLEFLIYFQGNSAPDKSGLPSDRFSAERTGGSVSTLTIQRTQQEDSAVYLCASSLSGVNTGELFFGEGSRLTVL.

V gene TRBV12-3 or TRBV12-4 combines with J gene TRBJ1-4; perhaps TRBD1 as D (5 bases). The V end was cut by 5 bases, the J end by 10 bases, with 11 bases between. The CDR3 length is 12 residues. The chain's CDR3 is CASSGPGGKLFF. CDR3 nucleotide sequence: TGTGCCAGCAGTGGACCCGGGGGAAAACTGTTTTTT.

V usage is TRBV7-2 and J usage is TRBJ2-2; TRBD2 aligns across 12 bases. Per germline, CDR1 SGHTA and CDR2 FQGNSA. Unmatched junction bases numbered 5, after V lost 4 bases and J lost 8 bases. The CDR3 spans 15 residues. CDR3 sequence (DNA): TGTGCCAGCAGCTCCGGACTAGCGGGGACGGGGGAGCTGTTTTTT. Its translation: CASSSGLAGTGELFF.

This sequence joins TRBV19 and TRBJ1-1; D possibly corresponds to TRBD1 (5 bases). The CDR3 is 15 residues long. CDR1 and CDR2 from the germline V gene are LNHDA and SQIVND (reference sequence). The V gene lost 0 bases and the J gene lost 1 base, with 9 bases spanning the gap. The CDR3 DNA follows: TGTGCCAGTAGTATAGAGGGACGGAAGAACACTGAAGCTTTCTTT. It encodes CASSIEGRKNTEAFF.

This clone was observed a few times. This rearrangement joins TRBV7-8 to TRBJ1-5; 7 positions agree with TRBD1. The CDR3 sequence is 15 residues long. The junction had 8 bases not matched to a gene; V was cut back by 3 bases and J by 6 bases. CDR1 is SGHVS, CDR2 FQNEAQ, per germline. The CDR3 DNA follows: TGTGCCAGCAGCTTTCTCGACAGGGCAGCTCAGCCCCAGCATTTT. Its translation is CASSFLDRAAQPQHF.

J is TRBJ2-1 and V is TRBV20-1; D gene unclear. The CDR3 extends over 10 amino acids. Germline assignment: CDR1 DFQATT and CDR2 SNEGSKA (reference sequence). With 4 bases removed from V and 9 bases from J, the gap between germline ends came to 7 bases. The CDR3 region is CSAIVGEQFF. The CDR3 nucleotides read TGCAGTGCTATAGTTGGTGAGCAGTTCTTC.

The CDR3 here is CASSADRGTEAFF. CDR3 DNA sequence: TGTGCCAGCAGCGCCGACCGGGGCACTGAAGCTTTCTTT. V gene TRBV9 combines with J gene TRBJ1-1; D unclear. Trimming took off 3 bases at V and 4 bases at J, with 10 bases between the two ends. Germline CDR1 is SGDLS and CDR2 is YYNGEE. CDR3 length: 13 amino acids.

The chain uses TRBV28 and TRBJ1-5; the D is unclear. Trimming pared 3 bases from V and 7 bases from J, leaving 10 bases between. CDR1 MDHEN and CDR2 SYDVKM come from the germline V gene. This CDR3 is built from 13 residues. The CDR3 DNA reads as TGTGCCAGCAGTTTCGGCCGGATACAGCCCCAGCATTTT. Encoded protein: CASSFGRIQPQHF.

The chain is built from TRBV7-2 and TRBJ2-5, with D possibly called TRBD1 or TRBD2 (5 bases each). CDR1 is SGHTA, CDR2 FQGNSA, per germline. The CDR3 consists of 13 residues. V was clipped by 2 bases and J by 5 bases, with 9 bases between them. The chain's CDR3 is CASSLNRRETQYF. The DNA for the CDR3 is TGTGCCAGCAGCTTAAACAGGAGGGAGACCCAGTACTTC.

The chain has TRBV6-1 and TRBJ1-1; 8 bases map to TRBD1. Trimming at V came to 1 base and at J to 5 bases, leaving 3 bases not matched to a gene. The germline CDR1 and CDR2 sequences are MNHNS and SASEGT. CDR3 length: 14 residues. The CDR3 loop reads CASSEDRGNTEAFF. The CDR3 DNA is TGTGCCAGCAGTGAAGACAGGGGGAATACTGAAGCTTTCTTT.

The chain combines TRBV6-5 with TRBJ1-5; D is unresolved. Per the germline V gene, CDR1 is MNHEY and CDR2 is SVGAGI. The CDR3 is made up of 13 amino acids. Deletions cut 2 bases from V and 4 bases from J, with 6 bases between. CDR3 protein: CASSYGENQPQHF. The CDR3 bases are TGTGCCAGCAGTTACGGGGAGAATCAGCCCCAGCATTTT.

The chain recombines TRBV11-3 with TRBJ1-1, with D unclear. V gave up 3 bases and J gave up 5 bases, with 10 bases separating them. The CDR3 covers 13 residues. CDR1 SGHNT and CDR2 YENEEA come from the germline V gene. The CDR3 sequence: CASSLGRWTEAFF. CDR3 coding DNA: TGTGCCAGCAGCTTGGGAAGGTGGACTGAAGCTTTCTTT. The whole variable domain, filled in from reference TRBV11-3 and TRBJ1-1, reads EAGVVQSPRYKIIEKKQPVAFWCNPISGHNTLYWYLQNLGQGPELLIRYENEEAVDDSQLPKDRFSAERLKGVDSTLKIQPAELGDSAVYLCASSLGRWTEAFFGQGTRLTVV.

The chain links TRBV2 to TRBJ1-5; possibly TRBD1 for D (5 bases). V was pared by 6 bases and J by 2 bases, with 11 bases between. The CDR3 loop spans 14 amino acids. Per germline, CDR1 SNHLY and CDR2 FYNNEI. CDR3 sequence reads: CASRISQGNQPQHF. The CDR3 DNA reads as TGTGCCAGCAGGATATCACAGGGCAATCAGCCCCAGCATTTT.

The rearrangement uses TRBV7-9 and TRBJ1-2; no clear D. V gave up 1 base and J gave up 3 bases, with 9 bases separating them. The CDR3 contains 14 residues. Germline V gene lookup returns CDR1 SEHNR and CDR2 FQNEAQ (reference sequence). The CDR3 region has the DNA TGTGCCAGCAGCTTAGTCGAAGCCTACTATGGCTACACCTTC. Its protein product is CASSLVEAYYGYTF.

CDR3 coding DNA: TGTGCCAGCAGCACGGGCATCTACAATGAGCAGTTCTTC. It codes for CASSTGIYNEQFF. The chain links TRBV28 to TRBJ2-1; the D is unclear. CDR1 MDHEN and CDR2 SYDVKM come from the germline V gene. Trimming shortened V by 6 bases and J by 3 bases, and 9 bases separated the two germline ends. CDR3 size: 13 residues. The entire variable domain, with the rest obtained from reference TRBV28 and TRBJ2-1, is as follows: DVKVTQSSRYLVKRTGEKVFLECVQDMDHENMFWYRQDPGLGLRLIYFSYDVKMKEKGDIPEGYSVSREKKERFSLILESASTNQTSMYLCASSTGIYNEQFFGPGTRLTVL.

The CDR3 DNA reads TGTGCCACCCGTAAAACGGGAGCTGGAAACACCATATATTTT. Translation: CATRKTGAGNTIYF. This chain uses TRBV6-5 with TRBJ1-3; D remains unclear. Trimming took off 10 bases at V and 2 bases at J, with 15 bases between the two ends. Germline values: CDR1 MNHEY, CDR2 SVGAGI. The CDR3 has 14 amino acids.

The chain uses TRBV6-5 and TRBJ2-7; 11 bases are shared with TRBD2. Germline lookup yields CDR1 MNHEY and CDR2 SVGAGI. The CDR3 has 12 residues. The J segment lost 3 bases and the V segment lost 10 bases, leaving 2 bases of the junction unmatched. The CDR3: CATGLAVYEQYF. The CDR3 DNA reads TGTGCCACGGGACTAGCGGTCTACGAGCAGTACTTC.

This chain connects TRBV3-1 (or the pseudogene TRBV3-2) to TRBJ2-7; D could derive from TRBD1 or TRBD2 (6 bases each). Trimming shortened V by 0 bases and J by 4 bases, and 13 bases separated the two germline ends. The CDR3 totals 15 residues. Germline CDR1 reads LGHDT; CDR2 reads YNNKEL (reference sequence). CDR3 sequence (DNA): TGTGCCAGCAGCCAAGATCGGAGAGGGGGGTACGAGCAGTACTTC. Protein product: CASSQDRRGGYEQYF.

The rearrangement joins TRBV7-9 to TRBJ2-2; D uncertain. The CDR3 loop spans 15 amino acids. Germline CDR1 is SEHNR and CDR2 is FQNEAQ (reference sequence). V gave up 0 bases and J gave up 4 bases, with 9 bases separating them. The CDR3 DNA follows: TGTGCCAGCAGCTTAGCGGAGAGCCCCACCGGGGAGCTGTTTTTT. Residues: CASSLAESPTGELFF.

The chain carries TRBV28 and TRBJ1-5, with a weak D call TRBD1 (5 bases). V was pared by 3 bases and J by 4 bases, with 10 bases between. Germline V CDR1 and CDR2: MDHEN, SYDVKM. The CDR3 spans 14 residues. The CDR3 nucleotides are TGTGCCAGCAGTTTCGGGGCGCGGAATCAGCCCCAGCATTTT. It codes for CASSFGARNQPQHF. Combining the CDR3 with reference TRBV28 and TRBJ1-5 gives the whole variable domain DVKVTQSSRYLVKRTGEKVFLECVQDMDHENMFWYRQDPGLGLRLIYFSYDVKMKEKGDIPEGYSVSREKKERFSLILESASTNQTSMYLCASSFGARNQPQHFGDGTRLSIL.

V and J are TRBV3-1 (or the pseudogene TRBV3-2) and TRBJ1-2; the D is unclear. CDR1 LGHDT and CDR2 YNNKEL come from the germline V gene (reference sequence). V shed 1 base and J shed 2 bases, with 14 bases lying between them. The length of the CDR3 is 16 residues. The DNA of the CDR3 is TGTGCCAGCAGCCAAGCTACGGGCCACCTAAACTATGGCTACACCTTC. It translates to CASSQATGHLNYGYTF.